This T cell receptor (delta chain) was identified in a study of γδ T cells in repeated Plasmodium falciparum infection. Flow sorting of PBMC yielded separate Vgamma9/Vdelta2+ and Vdelta2-negative gammadelta T cell populations for bulk repertoire analysis. The germline gives CDR1 GEAIGNYY, CDR2 EKD. This CDR3 comprises 14 residues. Regarding this clone: The likely explanation is a read error, given a far larger clone one base away. The sample has other DNA sequences that encode this CDR3 too.

TCRdb called clones anew from the multiplex PCR reads with CATT. The sample lists about 93,000 delta-chain clones, more than 0.85% seen once, with more than 9% in the top ten. The TCR originated in a pool of human donors (malaria-infected and uninfected, not separated). The sample comprised gamma-delta T cells from blood. The V gene call is TRDV2, and the J gene call is absent. The CDR3 sequence is CACDTVSITDKLIF. In nucleotides, the CDR3 is TGTGCCTGTGACACCGTCTCCATAACCGATAAACTCATCTTC.